This T cell receptor (beta chain) was recorded in a study of OX40 agonist ivuxolimab in advanced cancers. About the study: Intravenous ivuxolimab at 0.01 to 10 mg/kg was given to patients every 2 weeks.

TCRdb keeps only in-frame clones here, not all; method: immunoSEQ multiplex PCR. The table has about 69,000 clones, about 80% seen once. On cycle 4 day 1 and cycle 7 day 1, as well as at baseline, blood was sampled. The CDR3 length is 18 residues. After removal of 5 bases from V and 5 bases from J, the junction contained 11 bases not matched to a gene. Per germline, CDR1 MDHEN and CDR2 SYDVKM. Study findings and constraints: Among the lowest peripheral clonal expansion occurred in 0.1-3.0 mg/kg partial responders.

Note on this clone: The target antigen is unknown.

Here the sequenced sample was CD4+ or CD8+ T cells sorted from blood, taken in a trial of the OX40 agonist ivuxolimab. V is TRBV28 and J is TRBJ2-2; 13 bases are shared with TRBD2. The TCR was taken from an adult with an advanced solid tumor such as melanoma, head and neck, liver or kidney cancer. This chain's CDR3 is CASSTRTSGRVGTGELFF. CDR3 sequence (DNA): TGTGCCAGCAGTACCCGGACTAGCGGGAGAGTGGGGACCGGGGAGCTGTTTTTT. Using reference TRBV28 and TRBJ2-2 for the parts outside the CDR3, the full variable domain is DVKVTQSSRYLVKRTGEKVFLECVQDMDHENMFWYRQDPGLGLRLIYFSYDVKMKEKGDIPEGYSVSREKKERFSLILESASTNQTSMYLCASSTRTSGRVGTGELFFGEGSRLTVL.